The 3 T cell receptor beta chains listed next were all sequenced from one sample in a study of blood T cell repertoires in COVID-19. Here immunoSEQ multiplex PCR was the method, and the copy in TCRdb shows in-frame clones only, minus some. The sample consists of more than 200,000 clones, approximately 83% of them appearing once. Input material: peripheral blood. These receptors came from a man aged 50 to 59 with active or convalescent COVID-19.

The chain carries TRBV5-4 and TRBJ2-1; 7 bases agree with TRBD2. With V trimmed by 7 bases and J by 0 bases, 7 bases remained unmatched. The germline V gene encodes CDR1 SGHNT and CDR2 YYREEE (reference sequence). The CDR3 is made up of 15 amino acids. Here the CDR3 DNA reads TGTGCCAGCCTCCTGGGGGGGGGCTCCTACAATGAGCAGTTCTTC. Protein product: CASLLGGGSYNEQFF.

The chain carries TRBV19 and TRBJ2-5; D possibly corresponds to TRBD2 (6 bases). The CDR3 runs to 16 residues. Germline CDR1 LNHDA, CDR2 SQIVND (reference sequence). The V end lost 5 bases, the J end lost 2 bases, and 18 bases lay between the germline ends. The CDR3 sequence: CASSPYGPGVQETQYF. In DNA form, the CDR3 reads TGTGCCAGTAGTCCCTACGGGCCGGGAGTTCAAGAGACCCAGTACTTC.

The chain carries TRBV7-9 and TRBJ2-7, with D possibly matching TRBD2 (5 bases). This CDR3 spans 12 amino acids. V was pared by 5 bases and J by 6 bases, with 11 bases between. Germline CDR1 is SEHNR and CDR2 is FQNEAQ (reference sequence). CDR3: CASSPHGGEQYF. The CDR3 DNA sequence: TGTGCCAGCAGCCCACACGGAGGCGAGCAGTACTTC. Drawing the rest from reference TRBV7-9 and TRBJ2-7, the complete variable domain is DTGVSQNPRHKITKRGQNVTFRCDPISEHNRLYWYRQTLGQGPEFLTYFQNEAQLEKSRLLSDRFSAERPKGSFSTLEIQRTEQGDSAMYLCASSPHGGEQYFGPGTRLTVT.